This entry is about one T cell receptor (beta chain). Antigen specificity is unknown. This specimen comes from a study of T-cell memory formation after mild COVID-19. Whole-study results and caveats: Contracting CD4+ clones were located mainly in CM and EM, and CD8+ clones in EMRA.

The CDR3 is made up of 15 amino acids. Germline V CDR1 and CDR2: SGDLS, YYNGEE. Trimming at V came to 1 base and at J to 3 bases, leaving 4 bases not matched to a gene. TCRdb re-analysed the 5' RACE reads in MiXCR, keeping a single row per CDR3 protein. This table has more than 300,000 distinct CDR3 sequences, approximately 14% appearing once. This chain joins TRBV9 and TRBJ2-5; 9 bases align to TRBD2. The TCR sequence derives from a man between 18 and 29 years old who had mild COVID-19 (a few samples of this study predate the infection). Cell type and time point are not known. Sequences were obtained from PBMCs or a T cell subset sorted from them (not recorded which). As DNA, the CDR3 is TGTGCCAGCAGCGTAACGGCTAGCGGGGAAGAGACCCAGTACTTC. This sequence encodes CASSVTASGEETQYF.